This T cell receptor beta chain was recovered during a study of blood T cell repertoires in COVID-19. V lost 10 bases and J lost 2; bases outside the gene matches: 3. This CDR3 contains 14 residues. Germline V lookup: CDR1 SEHNR, CDR2 FQNEAQ (reference sequence). Clones were read by immunoSEQ multiplex PCR, and TCRdb kept only the in-frame ones, dropping some. The profile shows 75,000 or so clones, approximately 82% of them singletons. Sequencing input: peripheral blood. This chain connects TRBV7-9 to TRBJ2-3, with 13 positions matching TRBD2. The TCR was taken from a woman aged 70-85 years with acute or convalescent COVID-19. DNA of the CDR3: TGTGCCACCGGGACTAGCGGGAACACAGATACGCAGTATTTT. Translated: CATGTSGNTDTQYF.